The clone carrying this TCR beta chain was seen a few times. The antigen is undetermined. A 5'RACE reaction primed in the constant segment made cDNA libraries of TCR alpha and TCR beta, and these carried sample barcodes and UMIs. TCRdb re-derived calls from the 5' RACE reads in MiXCR, one entry per CDR3 protein. The sample comprises fewer than 550,000 distinct CDR3 sequences, around 20% of which are singletons, and around 8% rests with the top ten. The junction had 8 bases not matched to a gene; V was cut back by 4 bases and J by 7 bases. Germline-derived CDR1 and CDR2 are SEHNR and FQNEAQ (reference sequence). This CDR3 spans 14 amino acids. The data are from a study of T-cell memory formation after mild COVID-19. Study outcomes and limitations: Some clones that responded turned up in pre-infection memory, which suggests that cross-reactive memory joined in.

Source material: PBMCs or a T cell subset sorted from them (not recorded which). This TCR came from an adult woman who had mild COVID-19 (a few samples of this study predate the infection). Cell type and time point are not known. The chain combines TRBV7-9 with TRBJ1-1; TRBD1 matches 8 bases. The CDR3 loop reads CASSSRRTGIEAFF. The CDR3 DNA reads as TGTGCCAGCAGCTCGCGAAGGACAGGGATTGAAGCTTTCTTT.